Following are 25 T cell receptor beta chains from one sample sequenced in a study of blood T cell repertoires in COVID-19. Some clones are missing from TCRdb's copy, which holds only in-frame ones; the method was immunoSEQ multiplex PCR. The table lists roughly 240,000 clones, 85% of them singletons, with about 5.1% in the top ten. The sequenced sample was peripheral blood. All receptors come from a man in his forties or fifties with COVID-19, enrolled during active disease.

This rearrangement joins TRBV24-1 to TRBJ2-5; possibly TRBD2 for D (6 bases). V gave up 0 bases and J gave up 7 bases, with 8 bases separating them. The CDR3 spans 13 residues. The V gene's germline CDR1 is KGHDR and CDR2 SFDVKD. For the CDR3, the DNA is TGTGCCACCAGTGATTTGAGAGCGGGGACCCAGTACTTC. Translating gives CATSDLRAGTQYF.

This rearrangement joins TRBV7-2 to TRBJ1-1; possibly TRBD1 for D (5 bases). CDR3 length equals 16 residues. Deletions cut 0 bases from V and 0 bases from J, with 11 bases between. The germline V gene has CDR1 SGHTA and CDR2 FQGNSA. The chain's CDR3 is CASSLASGGMNTEAFF. As DNA, the CDR3 is TGTGCCAGCAGCTTAGCCTCTGGGGGGATGAACACTGAAGCTTTCTTT. Full variable domain (missing parts from reference TRBV7-2 and TRBJ1-1): GAGVSQSPSNKVTEKGKDVELRCDPISGHTALYWYRQSLGQGLEFLIYFQGNSAPDKSGLPSDRFSAERTGGSVSTLTIQRTQQEDSAVYLCASSLASGGMNTEAFFGQGTRLTVV.

The chain is built from TRBV6-1 and TRBJ2-7, with D possibly TRBD1 on 6 matching bases. The CDR3 is 15 residues long. CDR1 and CDR2 from the germline V gene are MNHNS and SASEGT. Trimming stripped 2 bases from V and 0 bases from J, with 11 bases between. In nucleotides, the CDR3 is TGTGCCAGCAGTGAATTCAGGGGAAGCTCCTACGAGCAGTACTTC. This translates into CASSEFRGSSYEQYF.

J is TRBJ1-1 and V is TRBV5-1; maybe TRBD1 (6 bases). The CDR3 spans 14 residues. V lost 0 bases and J 4 bases, leaving 10 bases between the germline ends. The germline gives CDR1 SGHRS, CDR2 YFSETQ. The CDR3 reads CASSLAGGVTEAFF. CDR3 DNA sequence: TGCGCCAGCAGCTTGGCGGGGGGCGTCACTGAAGCTTTCTTT.

The rearrangement joins TRBV6-1 to TRBJ1-4; D call uncertain. V was pared by 1 base and J by 6 bases, with 12 bases between. Per the germline V gene, CDR1 is MNHNS and CDR2 is SASEGT. This CDR3 has 15 residues. In DNA, the CDR3 is TGTGCCAGCAGTGAAGGGGCAGTGTATTATGAAAAACTGTTTTTT. Translated: CASSEGAVYYEKLFF.

V gene TRBV14 combines with J gene TRBJ1-5; D unclear. The CDR3 contains 17 residues. Germline values: CDR1 SGHDN, CDR2 FVKESK. V lost 3 bases to trimming and J lost 1 base, with 16 bases between them. CDR3 DNA sequence: TGTGCCAGCAGCCATCCCTCGCGGGGTCTGAGCAATCAGCCCCAGCATTTT. It translates to CASSHPSRGLSNQPQHF.

There are a few counts of this clone. The rearrangement links TRBV7-9 to TRBJ2-1; 11 bases line up with TRBD2. The CDR3 contains 17 residues. V gave up 2 bases and J gave up 3 bases; unmatched junction bases: 6. CDR1 SEHNR and CDR2 FQNEAQ come from the germline V gene (reference sequence). CDR3 DNA sequence: TGTGCCAGCAGCTTACCTCTGACTAGCGGGGACTACAATGAGCAGTTCTTC. Translated, it gives CASSLPLTSGDYNEQFF.

The CDR3 loop is CASSSSVRDEQFF. CDR3 coding DNA: TGTGCCAGCAGTTCATCCGTGCGGGATGAGCAGTTCTTC. The rearrangement uses TRBV12-3 or TRBV12-4 and TRBJ2-1; D is perhaps TRBD2 (5 bases). This CDR3 has 13 amino acids. Trimming shortened V by 4 bases and J by 8 bases, and 12 bases separated the two germline ends.

The chain has TRBV19 and TRBJ1-5; unclear D gene. Germline V lookup: CDR1 LNHDA, CDR2 SQIVND (reference sequence). CDR3 length equals 15 residues. Between the trimmed V and J ends, which lost 6 bases and 0 bases, there was a span of 12 bases. The CDR3 loop reads CASRVTSNSNQPQHF. The CDR3 nucleotides read TGTGCCAGTAGGGTTACGTCTAATAGCAATCAGCCCCAGCATTTT.

Only a few counts were recorded for this clone. V is TRBV19 and J is TRBJ2-7; TRBD1 might be the D (5 bases). The CDR3 has 13 amino acids. Germline assignment: CDR1 LNHDA and CDR2 SQIVND (reference sequence). V lost 6 bases to trimming and J lost 4 bases, with 13 bases between them. The CDR3 region has the DNA TGTGCCAGTAGGGGCAGGGATTTTTACGAGCAGTACTTC. Encoded protein: CASRGRDFYEQYF.

The rearrangement links TRBV11-2 to TRBJ2-7; D not resolved. V dropped 2 bases and J dropped 2 bases, with 10 bases sitting between them. Germline V CDR1 and CDR2: SGHAT, FQNNGV. The CDR3 has 14 amino acids. The CDR3 DNA reads TGTGCCAGCAGCTTAATGGCTGGTCCCTACGAGCAGTACTTC. Protein: CASSLMAGPYEQYF.

The V call is TRBV7-8, the J call TRBJ2-3, with 8 bases lining up with TRBD1. The length of the CDR3 is 13 residues. Germline V gene lookup returns CDR1 SGHVS and CDR2 FQNEAQ. J lost 5 bases, V lost 3 bases, and 1 base had no gene match. CDR3 region: CASSLDRVDTQYF. The CDR3 bases are TGTGCCAGCAGCTTGGACAGGGTAGATACGCAGTATTTT.

J is TRBJ2-1 and V is TRBV4-2, with no clear D. The germline V gene has CDR1 LGHNA and CDR2 YNFKEQ. The CDR3 totals 13 residues. V dropped 0 bases and J dropped 15 bases, with 15 bases sitting between them. CDR3 in DNA: TGTGCCAGCAGCCAAGATCAGGCGAGCCCCCGGTTCTTC. This codes for CASSQDQASPRFF.

The CDR3 sequence: CATSDSRTGAYNEQFF. The DNA for the CDR3 is TGTGCCACCAGTGATTCCCGGACAGGGGCCTACAATGAGCAGTTCTTC. This chain connects TRBV24-1 to TRBJ2-1; 9 nucleotides align to TRBD1. This CDR3 is 16 amino acids long. With 2 bases clipped from V and 2 bases from J, the junction kept 3 bases outside the gene matches. Germline V gene lookup returns CDR1 KGHDR and CDR2 SFDVKD.

The table lists this clone with a count of one. The chain links TRBV2 to TRBJ1-3; D remains unclear. Trimming left V 6 bases short and J 4 bases short, with 7 bases between. This CDR3 is 12 amino acids long. CDR1 and CDR2 (germline): SNHLY, FYNNEI. The CDR3: CASRGGGNTIYF. CDR3 bases: TGTGCCAGCAGGGGAGGAGGAAACACCATATATTTT. The full variable domain, with the rest looked up from reference TRBV2 and TRBJ1-3, is EPEVTQTPSHQVTQMGQEVILRCVPISNHLYFYWYRQILGQKVEFLVSFYNNEISEKSEIFDDQFSVERPDGSNFTLKIRSTKLEDSAMYFCASRGGGNTIYFGEGSWLTVV.

This chain links TRBV3-1 (or the pseudogene TRBV3-2) with TRBJ2-7, with TRBD1 matching over 8 bases. The CDR3 has 15 amino acids. Germline values: CDR1 LGHDT, CDR2 YNNKEL (reference sequence). J was trimmed by 0 bases and V by 4 bases; bases with no gene match: 5. CDR3 DNA: TGTGCCAGCAGCCCCCGGGACAGGTACTCCTACGAGCAGTACTTC. Its translation: CASSPRDRYSYEQYF.

This rearrangement joins TRBV21-1 to TRBJ2-4; the D call in the table, TRBD1, was not verified against the DNA. TRBV21-1 is described as a pseudogene. The CDR3 has 15 amino acids. The CDR3 is CASSERHRAKNIQYF. The DNA for the CDR3 is TGTGCCAGCAGCGAAAGACACCGAGCCAAAAACATTCAGTACTTC.

This chain joins TRBV28 and TRBJ1-5; D perhaps matches TRBD1 (5 bases). Germline loops: CDR1 MDHEN, CDR2 SYDVKM. This CDR3 contains 15 residues. V lost 5 bases and J lost 5, with 16 bases in between. The CDR3 sequence is CASSDSYRRDQPQHF. The CDR3 bases are TGTGCCAGCAGTGATTCCTACAGGCGCGATCAGCCCCAGCATTTT. Supplemented by reference TRBV28 and TRBJ1-5, the full variable domain reads DVKVTQSSRYLVKRTGEKVFLECVQDMDHENMFWYRQDPGLGLRLIYFSYDVKMKEKGDIPEGYSVSREKKERFSLILESASTNQTSMYLCASSDSYRRDQPQHFGDGTRLSIL.

The chain links TRBV5-4 to TRBJ2-7, with TRBD1 identical over 7 bases. There are 19 residues in the CDR3. Germline-derived CDR1 and CDR2 are SGHNT and YYREEE (reference sequence). With 3 bases clipped from V and 0 bases from J, the junction kept 18 bases outside the gene matches. Written as DNA, the CDR3 is TGTGCCAGCAGCTCCCAGGGACAGTCAGTGCTTTCGAGCTCCTACGAGCAGTACTTC. Its translation: CASSSQGQSVLSSSYEQYF.

The chain employs TRBV13 and TRBJ2-3; 9 bases map to TRBD2. Germline CDR1 reads PRHDT; CDR2 reads FYEKMQ (reference sequence). Trimming removed 1 base from V and 1 base from J; junction bases left unmatched: 6. The CDR3 runs 17 residues. This CDR3 reads CASSLVASGVRTDTQYF. In DNA form, the CDR3 reads TGTGCCAGCAGCTTAGTGGCTAGCGGGGTCCGCACAGATACGCAGTATTTT.

This rearrangement joins TRBV29-1 to TRBJ2-1, with a possible D match to TRBD1 (6 bases). The CDR3 is 15 amino acids. CDR1 and CDR2 (germline): SQVTM, ANQGSEA. V was pared by 2 bases and J by 3 bases, with 14 bases between. CDR3 region: CSVEWGQGFYNEQFF. The CDR3 DNA follows: TGCAGCGTTGAATGGGGGCAGGGCTTCTACAATGAGCAGTTCTTC.

This chain links TRBV3-1 (or the pseudogene TRBV3-2) with TRBJ2-7; 12 bases fit TRBD1. The germline CDR1 and CDR2 sequences are LGHDT and YNNKEL (reference sequence). The CDR3 is made up of 15 amino acids. The trim removed 4 bases at V and 3 bases at J, leaving 4 bases unmatched. The CDR3 region has the DNA TGTGCCAGCAGCCTCGGGACAGGGGGCTTCTACGAGCAGTACTTC. This codes for CASSLGTGGFYEQYF.

This clone was detected a few times. This rearrangement joins TRBV13 to TRBJ2-7; tentative D call: TRBD1 (5 bases). Germline CDR1 reads PRHDT; CDR2 reads FYEKMQ (reference sequence). This CDR3 region has 17 residues. V gave up 5 bases and J gave up 3 bases, with 23 bases separating them. In DNA form, the CDR3 reads TGTGCCAGCAGCCCTCCTCCTCTTTCGACAGCCCGCTACGAGCAGTACTTC. Translation gives CASSPPPLSTARYEQYF.

The chain uses TRBV11-2 and TRBJ1-5, with TRBD1 identical over 7 bases. This CDR3 has 14 amino acids. Germline V gene sequence: CDR1 SGHAT, CDR2 FQNNGV. V lost 5 bases, J lost 9 bases, and 10 bases stayed unmatched. Here the CDR3 reads CASSPRQGLGPQHF. Here the CDR3 DNA reads TGTGCCAGCAGCCCCAGACAGGGCTTAGGGCCCCAGCATTTT. The entire variable domain, with the rest obtained from reference TRBV11-2 and TRBJ1-5, is as follows: EAGVAQSPRYKIIEKRQSVAFWCNPISGHATLYWYQQILGQGPKLLIQFQNNGVVDDSQLPKDRFSAERLKGVDSTLKIQPAKLEDSAVYLCASSPRQGLGPQHFGDGTRLSIL.

The rearrangement joins TRBV29-1 to TRBJ1-1; the D gene is possibly TRBD1 (5 bases). V shed 6 bases and J shed 1 base, with 12 bases lying between them. Germline CDR1 and CDR2: SQVTM and ANQGSEA. The CDR3 sequence is 13 residues long. The CDR3 nucleotides are TGCAGCGTGCCGGGGGGGTCGAACACTGAAGCTTTCTTT. Its protein is CSVPGGSNTEAFF.